This T cell receptor (beta chain) comes out of a study of radiation and T cells in renal cell carcinoma. This table comes from immunoSEQ multiplex PCR, and its TCRdb copy is limited to in-frame clones, with some not included. The sample yields some 100,000 clones, 70% to 85% seen once. Time point: baseline pretreatment blood. Documented treatment: 15 Gy SBRT to primary tumor, nephrectomy 4 weeks later. Clear cell pathology was present in this patient's renal cell carcinoma. This receptor was identified in a man aged 60-69 years with renal cell carcinoma. This specimen consisted of blood, obtained from a patient whose treatment included radiotherapy and nephrectomy.

The DNA for the CDR3 is TGTGCCAGCAGCTTAGGGACAGGGGGCACAGACGAGCAGTACTTC. Translated: CASSLGTGGTDEQYF. This rearrangement joins TRBV7-9 to TRBJ2-7, with 11 bases identical to TRBD1. In germline, CDR1 is SEHNR, CDR2 FQNEAQ (reference sequence). This CDR3 is 15 amino acids long. V dropped 1 base and J dropped 5; count of bases not matched to a gene: 4.